The next 13 T cell receptor beta chains were all read from a single sample in a study of cytotoxic CD8 clonotypes in ibrutinib-treated CLL. Data came from immunoSEQ multiplex PCR; TCRdb stores just in-frame clones and leaves some out. The data contain around 92,000 clones, 70% to 80% of them singletons. Sample: PBMCs, taken after 24 months of ibrutinib treatment. The receptors stem from a human donor with chronic lymphocytic leukemia.

This clone showed up just once. This chain joins TRBV23-1 and TRBJ2-4; TRBD1 aligns across 9 bases. TRBV23-1 is an ORF, with its function uncertain. There are 19 residues in the CDR3. V shed 4 bases, J shed 0 bases, and the junction held 13 bases outside the gene matches. The CDR3 coding sequence is TGCGCCAGCAGTCCGGACAGGGGTAGACTAGTGGGAGCCAAAAACATTCAGTACTTC. Translation gives CASSPDRGRLVGAKNIQYF.

This clone was recorded a few times. This chain uses TRBV30 with TRBJ1-5, with D perhaps TRBD1 (5 bases). This CDR3 is built from 13 residues. V was shortened by 2 bases and J by 6 bases, with 11 bases between the two germline ends. Germline V lookup: CDR1 GTSNPN, CDR2 SVGIG (reference sequence). This CDR3 reads CAWSSDSSQPQHF. CDR3 DNA: TGTGCCTGGAGTAGTGACAGTAGTCAGCCCCAGCATTTT.

This chain uses TRBV28 with TRBJ2-3; 8 bases map to TRBD1. Germline CDR1 MDHEN, CDR2 SYDVKM. The CDR3 runs 16 residues. J gave up 4 bases and V 2 bases, and 8 bases lay outside the gene matches. The CDR3 nucleotides read TGTGCCAGCAGTTTAGTTCAGACAGGGGACCCAGATACGCAGTATTTT. It encodes CASSLVQTGDPDTQYF.

About this clone itself: One end of the junction varies from germline; a read error may be responsible. This rearrangement joins TRBV19 to TRBJ1-5, with D maybe TRBD1 (5 bases). Looked up from germline, CDR1 is LNHDA and CDR2 is SQIVND (reference sequence). The CDR3 has 13 amino acids. In DNA form, the CDR3 reads TGTGCCAGTAGCATAGGGGTGCAACAGCCCCAGCATTTT. Translated, it gives CASSIGVQQPQHF.

The rearrangement uses TRBV28 and TRBJ1-2; D uncertain. The V gene's germline CDR1 is MDHEN and CDR2 SYDVKM. V lost 5 bases, J lost 6 bases, and 10 bases lay in between. The CDR3 is 12 amino acids. The CDR3 nucleotides are TGTGCCAGCAGTCGAACCTATAATGGCTACACCTTC. This encodes CASSRTYNGYTF.

The CDR3 coding sequence is TGTGCCAGCAGGGATCGACAGGGGGCTGGAAACACCATATATTTT. This gives the protein CASRDRQGAGNTIYF. The chain has TRBV6-1 and TRBJ1-3, with 9 nucleotides matching TRBD1. CDR1 is MNHNS and CDR2 is SASEGT in the germline V gene. CDR3 size: 15 residues. The junction had 5 bases not matched to a gene; V was cut back by 6 bases and J by 2 bases.

The chain is built from TRBV7-9 and TRBJ2-5; the match to TRBD2 covers 13 bases. J was trimmed by 5 bases and V by 1 base; bases with no gene match: 1. The length of the CDR3 is 15 residues. In germline, CDR1 is SEHNR, CDR2 FQNEAQ (reference sequence). The CDR3 DNA reads TGTGCCAGCAGCTTAGGACTAGCGGGAGGTGAGACCCAGTACTTC. It translates to CASSLGLAGGETQYF.

Only one count was recorded for this clone. The CDR3 loop reads CASTSRRLETNVLTF. The CDR3 coding sequence is TGTGCCAGCACCTCACGTCGACTCGAGACCAACGTCCTGACTTTC. The rearrangement joins TRBV27 to TRBJ2-6; D call uncertain. The CDR3 has 15 amino acids. Germline V gene lookup returns CDR1 MNHEY and CDR2 SMNVEV (reference sequence). V lost 7 bases and J 8 bases, leaving 18 bases between the germline ends. The full variable domain, with the rest looked up from reference TRBV27 and TRBJ2-6, is EAQVTQNPRYLITVTGKKLTVTCSQNMNHEYMSWYRQDPGLGLRQIYYSMNVEVTDKGDVPEGYKVSRKEKRNFPLILESPSPNQTSLYFCASTSRRLETNVLTFGAGSRLTVL.

The chain joins TRBV19 to TRBJ1-2; unclear D gene. CDR1 is LNHDA, CDR2 SQIVND, per germline (reference sequence). Trimming shortened V by 3 bases and J by 8 bases, and 13 bases separated the two germline ends. The CDR3 is 13 amino acids. The CDR3 DNA reads as TGTGCCAGTAGTATGTCGTCTTCTGCAGGCTACACCTTC. This codes for CASSMSSSAGYTF.

The rearrangement joins TRBV6-5 to TRBJ2-4; D is unclear. Trimming stripped 7 bases from V and 3 bases from J, with 16 bases between. Germline V gene data show CDR1 as MNHEY and CDR2 as SVGAGI. This CDR3 has 15 amino acids. The CDR3 region is CASTPTAKGKNIQYF. The DNA for the CDR3 is TGTGCCAGCACTCCCACGGCCAAGGGCAAAAACATTCAGTACTTC.

The V gene is TRBV6-7, the J gene TRBJ2-1; D is unclear. TRBV6-7 carries the ORF label, with uncertain function. CDR3 size: 13 residues. Trimming pared 1 base from V and 4 bases from J, leaving 5 bases between. CDR3 sequence reads: CASSYLIYNEQFF. The CDR3 region has the DNA TGTGCCAGCAGTTACTTGATTTACAATGAGCAGTTCTTC.

The rearrangement joins TRBV11-3 to TRBJ2-1, with D maybe TRBD2 (6 bases). Trimming left V 5 bases short and J 1 base short, with 15 bases between. Per the germline V gene, CDR1 is SGHNT and CDR2 is YENEEA. CDR3 length equals 16 residues. The CDR3 is CASSKATGGSYNEQFF. CDR3 nucleotide sequence: TGTGCCAGCAGCAAGGCGACTGGGGGGTCCTACAATGAGCAGTTCTTC.

The rearrangement links TRBV29-1 to TRBJ2-3; a possible D gene is TRBD2 (5 bases). Deletions cut 3 bases from V and 0 bases from J, with 7 bases between. Germline CDR1 SQVTM, CDR2 ANQGSEA. The CDR3 covers 13 residues. DNA for the CDR3: TGCAGCGTTGATCGGGATAGCACAGATACGCAGTATTTT. This encodes CSVDRDSTDTQYF.